This T cell receptor (beta chain) was retrieved from a study of blood T cell repertoires in COVID-19. Study processing details: The authors estimated nucleated cell counts from reference gene primer amplification. TCRdb keeps only in-frame clones here, not all; method: immunoSEQ multiplex PCR. V, J and clone size derive from that table, while D and trimming were established from the DNA sequence. The sample comprises more than 200,000 clones, over 75% of which are singletons, and roughly 7.2% rests with the top ten. The CDR3 totals 15 residues. Germline loops: CDR1 LGHDT, CDR2 YNNKEL (reference sequence). The V and J ends lost 3 bases and 8 bases, in that order; junction bases with no gene match: 10.

The TCR sequence derives from a man younger than 45 in a cohort exposed to, infected with or recovered from COVID-19 (not recorded which). The sample was PBMCs or T cells enriched from blood (not recorded which). The chain uses TRBV3-1 (or the pseudogene TRBV3-2) and TRBJ1-2; TRBD1 matches at 9 bases. The chain's CDR3 is CASSQGQGLGAGYTF. In DNA, the CDR3 is TGTGCCAGCAGCCAGGGACAGGGTCTCGGAGCCGGCTACACCTTC.